The next 2 T cell receptor beta chains were all read from a single sample in a study of T cell changes during pregnancy in multiple sclerosis. The method was immunoSEQ multiplex PCR; TCRdb's version includes in-frame clones alone and lacks a portion of them. The sample lists approximately 44,000 clones, around 90% occurring once. Sequenced here: CD4+ T cells from peripheral blood mononuclear cells, sampled before pregnancy. The receptors stem from a female donor with multiple sclerosis, enrolled in a pregnancy study.

The rearrangement joins TRBV11-3 to TRBJ2-2; TRBD2 is a possible D gene (5 bases). Trimming removed 2 bases from V and 1 base from J, with 11 bases in between. The CDR3 is 16 residues long. From germline, CDR1 is SGHNT and CDR2 YENEEA. The CDR3 protein is CASSLSWTGNTGELFF. The CDR3 DNA reads as TGTGCCAGCAGCTTATCGTGGACTGGGAACACCGGGGAGCTGTTTTTT. Full variable domain (remainder filled in from reference TRBV11-3 and TRBJ2-2): EAGVVQSPRYKIIEKKQPVAFWCNPISGHNTLYWYLQNLGQGPELLIRYENEEAVDDSQLPKDRFSAERLKGVDSTLKIQPAELGDSAVYLCASSLSWTGNTGELFFGEGSRLTVL.

The chain combines TRBV19 with TRBJ2-5; 7 positions agree with TRBD2. Looked up from germline, CDR1 is LNHDA and CDR2 is SQIVND (reference sequence). CDR3 length: 16 amino acids. J lost 2 bases, V lost 3 bases, and 9 bases had no gene match. The CDR3 DNA follows: TGTGCCAGTAGTATTGGCGCTAGCGGACGACAAGAGACCCAGTACTTC. Amino acids: CASSIGASGRQETQYF. Full variable domain (outside the CDR3, taken from reference TRBV19 and TRBJ2-5): DGGITQSPKYLFRKEGQNVTLSCEQNLNHDAMYWYRQDPGQGLRLIYYSQIVNDFQKGDIAEGYSVSREKKESFPLTVTSAQKNPTAFYLCASSIGASGRQETQYFGPGTRLLVL.